The rows below give T cell receptor beta chains drawn from one sample of a study of shared clonotypes between healthy human individuals. Generated by immunoSEQ multiplex PCR, the TCRdb table keeps only in-frame clones and is missing some. The sample contains over a million clones, roughly 96% of which appear only once. Sequenced: naive CD4+ T cells sorted from blood. The receptors shown here come from a man aged 25 to 40 in good health. Both conserved end residues are part of each CDR3. A D gene is named only where the DNA matches it firmly. Some rows mark clone size as missing; the rest say once, few, many or name a class of expanded clone.

abundance | j_gene | v_gene | d_gene | CDR3aa | CDR3nt
NA | TRBJ2-2 | TRBV7-2 | NA | CASNFPTGELFF | TGTGCCAGCAACTTCCCGACCGGGGAGCTGTTTTTT
once | TRBJ2-5 | TRBV23-1 | NA | CASSRFKDKGDRQETQYF | TGCGCCAGCAGTCGCTTTAAAGACAAAGGAGACAGGCAAGAGACCCAGTACTTC
NA | TRBJ2-7 | TRBV28 | TRBD1 | CASSYPRRTGGYEQYF | TGTGCCAGCAGTTACCCAAGGAGGACAGGGGGTTACGAGCAGTACTTC
NA | TRBJ2-1 | TRBV7-9 | NA | CASSFIEQFF | TGTGCCAGCAGCTTCATTGAGCAGTTCTTC
NA | TRBJ2-2 | TRBV5-8 | NA | CASSLRGQGLTGELFF | TGTGCCAGCAGCTTGCGAGGCCAGGGGCTCACCGGGGAGCTGTTTTTT
NA | TRBJ1-5 | TRBV19 | NA | CASSSRTRSNQPQHF | TGTGCCAGTAGTTCCAGAACAAGAAGCAATCAGCCCCAGCATTTT
NA | TRBJ2-5 | TRBV10-1 | TRBD2 | CASSESLAGQETQYF | TGCGCCAGCAGTGAGTCGTTAGCGGGCCAAGAGACCCAGTACTTC
NA | TRBJ1-2 | TRBV7-9 | NA | CASSLVQKDGYTF | TGTGCCAGCAGCTTAGTTCAGAAAGATGGCTACACCTTC
NA | TRBJ2-2 | TRBV13 | NA | CASSLVFGQANTGELFF | TGTGCCAGCAGCTTAGTATTTGGGCAGGCGAACACCGGGGAGCTGTTTTTT
NA | TRBJ1-1 | TRBV10-3 | NA | CAISSRAEAFF | TGTGCCATCAGTAGTAGAGCCGAAGCTTTCTTT
NA | TRBJ1-5 | TRBV6-6 | NA | CASSYSLTGNQPQHF | TGTGCCAGCAGTTACTCACTAACAGGGAATCAGCCCCAGCATTTT
NA | TRBJ1-3 | TRBV7-8 | NA | CASSLVGEGGSGNTIYF | TGTGCCAGCAGCTTAGTTGGGGAAGGCGGCTCTGGAAACACCATATATTTT
NA | TRBJ2-7 | TRBV10-1 | NA | CASSEAGSSYEQYF | TGCGCCAGCAGTGAGGCGGGGAGCTCCTACGAGCAGTACTTC
NA | TRBJ2-2 | TRBV2 | NA | CASSVHTGELFF | TGTGCCAGCAGTGTACACACCGGGGAGCTGTTTTTT
NA | TRBJ2-7 | TRBV18 | NA | CASSPLQGRFSEQYF | TGTGCCAGCTCACCACTGCAGGGGCGGTTCAGCGAGCAGTACTTC
NA | TRBJ2-1 | TRBV5-3 | NA | CARSLAHVVQDSYNEQFF | TGTGCCAGAAGCTTGGCCCACGTAGTTCAAGATTCATACAATGAGCAGTTCTTC
NA | TRBJ2-3 | TRBV6-5 | NA | CASSYGKRATDTQYF | TGTGCCAGCAGTTACGGGAAGAGGGCCACAGATACGCAGTATTTT
NA | TRBJ2-2 | TRBV7-9 | TRBD2 | CASSYASGSLTGELFF | TGTGCCAGCAGCTACGCTAGCGGGAGTTTAACCGGGGAGCTGTTTTTT
NA | TRBJ1-5 | TRBV7-2 | NA | CASSLRGRLYNQPQHF | TGTGCCAGTAGTCTACGAGGTAGATTGTACAATCAGCCCCAGCATTTT
NA | TRBJ1-2 | TRBV7-9 | NA | CASSLVGSPSDYGYTF | TGTGCCAGCAGCTTAGTCGGCAGCCCCTCGGACTATGGCTACACCTTC
NA | TRBJ1-3 | TRBV18 | NA | CASSRKEGNTIYF | TGTGCCAGCTCACGTAAAGAGGGAAACACCATATATTTT
NA | TRBJ2-5 | TRBV6-1 | TRBD1 | CASSIRDRGETQYF | TGTGCCAGCAGTATCCGGGACAGGGGAGAGACCCAGTACTTC
NA | TRBJ2-5 | TRBV9 | NA | CASSVEGGEETQYF | TGTGCCAGCAGCGTAGAAGGGGGAGAAGAGACCCAGTACTTC
NA | TRBJ2-7 | TRBV18 | TRBD1 | CASSPPGQGFYEQYF | TGTGCCAGCTCACCTCCGGGACAGGGGTTCTACGAGCAGTACTTC
NA | TRBJ2-1 | TRBV2 | NA | CASSEEGTDEQFF | TGTGCCAGCAGTGAAGAGGGCACCGATGAGCAGTTCTTC